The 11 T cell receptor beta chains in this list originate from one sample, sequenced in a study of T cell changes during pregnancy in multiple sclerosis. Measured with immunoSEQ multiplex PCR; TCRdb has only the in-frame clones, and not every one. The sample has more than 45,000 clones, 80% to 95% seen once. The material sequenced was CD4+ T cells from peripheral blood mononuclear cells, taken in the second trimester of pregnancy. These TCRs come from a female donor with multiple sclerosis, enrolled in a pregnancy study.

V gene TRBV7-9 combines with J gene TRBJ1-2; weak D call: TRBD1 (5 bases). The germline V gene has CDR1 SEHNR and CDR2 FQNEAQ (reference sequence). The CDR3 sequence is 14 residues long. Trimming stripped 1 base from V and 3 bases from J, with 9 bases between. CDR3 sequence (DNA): TGTGCCAGCAGCTTAGTCGTACAGGACTATGGCTACACCTTC. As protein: CASSLVVQDYGYTF.

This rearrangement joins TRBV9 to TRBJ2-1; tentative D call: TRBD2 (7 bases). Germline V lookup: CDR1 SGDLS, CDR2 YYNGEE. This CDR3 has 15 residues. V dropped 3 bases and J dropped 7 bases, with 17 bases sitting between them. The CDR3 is CASSEGGHWVNEQFF. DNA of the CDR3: TGTGCCAGCAGCGAGGGGGGGCACTGGGTTAATGAGCAGTTCTTC.

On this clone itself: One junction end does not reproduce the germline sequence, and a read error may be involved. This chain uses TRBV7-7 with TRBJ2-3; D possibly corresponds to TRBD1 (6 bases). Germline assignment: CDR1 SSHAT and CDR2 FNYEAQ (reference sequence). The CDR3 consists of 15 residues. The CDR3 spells CASSPGSGETHTQYF. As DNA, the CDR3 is TGTGCTAGCAGCCCGGGCTCAGGGGAGACTCATACGCAGTATTTT.

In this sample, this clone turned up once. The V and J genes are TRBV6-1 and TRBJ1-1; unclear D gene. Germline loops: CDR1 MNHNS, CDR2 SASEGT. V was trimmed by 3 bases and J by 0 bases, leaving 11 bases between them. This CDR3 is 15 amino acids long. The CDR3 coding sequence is TGTGCCAGCAGTGACGAGAGGTTCATGAACACTGAAGCTTTCTTT. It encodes CASSDERFMNTEAFF.

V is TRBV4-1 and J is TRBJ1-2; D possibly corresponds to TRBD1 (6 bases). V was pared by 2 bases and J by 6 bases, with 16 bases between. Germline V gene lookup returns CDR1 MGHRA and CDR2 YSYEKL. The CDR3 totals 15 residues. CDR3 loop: CASSQPTGKGHGYTF. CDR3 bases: TGCGCCAGCAGCCAACCTACAGGGAAGGGGCATGGCTACACCTTC.

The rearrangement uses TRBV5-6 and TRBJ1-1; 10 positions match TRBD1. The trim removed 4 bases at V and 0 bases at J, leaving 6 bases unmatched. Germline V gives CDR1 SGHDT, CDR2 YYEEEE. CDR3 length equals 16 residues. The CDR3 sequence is CASSPPGTGVNTEAFF. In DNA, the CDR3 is TGTGCCAGCAGCCCACCTGGGACAGGGGTGAACACTGAAGCTTTCTTT.

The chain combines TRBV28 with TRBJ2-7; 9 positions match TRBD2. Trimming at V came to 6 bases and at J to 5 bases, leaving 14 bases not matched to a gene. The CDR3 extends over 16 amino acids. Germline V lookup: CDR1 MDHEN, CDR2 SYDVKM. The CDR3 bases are TGTGCCAGCAGCGCGGGGGGGGTAGGGGGCGCGGACGAGCAGTACTTC. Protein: CASSAGGVGGADEQYF.

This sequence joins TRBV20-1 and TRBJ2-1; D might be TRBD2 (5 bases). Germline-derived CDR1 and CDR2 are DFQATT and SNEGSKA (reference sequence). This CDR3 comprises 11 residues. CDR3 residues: CSGSRVSEQFF. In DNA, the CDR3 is TGCAGCGGATCGAGGGTATCTGAGCAGTTCTTC.

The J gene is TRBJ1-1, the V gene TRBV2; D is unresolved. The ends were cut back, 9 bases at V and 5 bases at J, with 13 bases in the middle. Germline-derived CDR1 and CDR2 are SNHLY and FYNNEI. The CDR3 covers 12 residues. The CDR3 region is CASARERTEAFF. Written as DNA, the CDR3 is TGTGCCAGTGCCCGGGAGAGGACTGAAGCTTTCTTT.

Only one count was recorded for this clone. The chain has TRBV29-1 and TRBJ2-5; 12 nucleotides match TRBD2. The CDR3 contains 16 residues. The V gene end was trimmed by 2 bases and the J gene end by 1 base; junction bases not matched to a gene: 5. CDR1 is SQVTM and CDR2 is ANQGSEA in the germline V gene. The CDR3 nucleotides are TGCAGCGTTGAACTCCTAGCGGGGGGGCCCCAAGAGACCCAGTACTTC. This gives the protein CSVELLAGGPQETQYF.

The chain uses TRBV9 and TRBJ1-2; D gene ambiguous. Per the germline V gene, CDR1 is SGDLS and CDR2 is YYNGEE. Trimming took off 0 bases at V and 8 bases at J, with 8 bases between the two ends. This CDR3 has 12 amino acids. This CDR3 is CASSVGLAGYTF. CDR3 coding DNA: TGTGCCAGCAGCGTAGGCCTCGCGGGCTACACCTTC.